The 21 T cell receptor beta chains listed next were all sequenced from one sample in a study of blood T cells in healthy people across ages. Through a sample-barcoded 5' primer and a J-beta primer mix, a second PCR was run for roughly 7 to 12 cycles. In TCRdb, the 5' RACE reads were re-called with MiXCR into one record per CDR3 protein. This table has roughly 830,000 distinct CDR3 sequences, 55% to 65% appearing once. Sequencing input: blood. The source is a man aged 25-40 years in good health.

The chain joins TRBV20-1 to TRBJ2-1; 9 positions match TRBD2. CDR1 DFQATT and CDR2 SNEGSKA come from the germline V gene (reference sequence). This CDR3 spans 14 amino acids. The CDR3 sequence: CGRERGDSYNEQFF. The CDR3 bases are TGCGGGCGGGAGCGGGGGGACTCCTACAATGAGCAGTTCTTC.

The chain links TRBV6-1 to TRBJ1-4, with D possibly TRBD1 on 5 matching bases. Germline V gene lookup returns CDR1 MNHNS and CDR2 SASEGT. The V end lost 3 bases, the J end lost 5 bases, and 13 bases lay between the germline ends. The CDR3 contains 15 residues. The CDR3 here is CASSEGDRSNEKLFF. The CDR3 DNA follows: TGTGCCAGCAGTGAGGGGGACCGATCAAATGAAAAACTGTTTTTT.

The chain combines TRBV12-3 or TRBV12-4 with TRBJ2-4, with TRBD2 matching 12 bases. TRBJ2-5 explains the end of the DNA better; the J call may be wrong. This CDR3 has 14 residues. The CDR3 coding sequence is TGTGCCAGCAGCACCCTAGCGGGGGGGGAGACCCAGTACTTC. Translated: CASSTLAGGETQYF.

This clonotype has more than one count but fewer than ten. The CDR3: CASSLGELFF. CDR3 nucleotide sequence: TGTGCCAGCAGTTTAGGGGAGCTGTTTTTT. The chain is built from TRBV28 and TRBJ2-2; no firm D call. Looked up from germline, CDR1 is MDHEN and CDR2 is SYDVKM. CDR3 length equals 10 residues. With 2 bases removed from V and 8 bases from J, the gap between germline ends came to 0 bases.

The rearrangement uses TRBV10-3 and TRBJ2-1, with 14 positions matching TRBD2. The CDR3 covers 18 residues. Losses at the gene ends were 3 bases for V and 7 bases for J; bases not matched to a gene: 11. Germline V CDR1 and CDR2: ENHRY, SYGVKD. CDR3 sequence reads: CAISDPGTSGGITNEQFF. CDR3 coding DNA: TGTGCCATCAGTGACCCCGGGACTAGCGGGGGAATTACAAATGAGCAGTTCTTC.

The chain couples TRBV28 to TRBJ1-2; a weak D match, TRBD1 (6 bases). CDR3 size: 16 residues. Trimming shortened V by 5 bases and J by 4 bases, and 20 bases separated the two germline ends. In germline, CDR1 is MDHEN, CDR2 SYDVKM. DNA of the CDR3: TGTGCCAGCAGTGCCTGCGGCAGGGGCTCTTTCTATGGCTACACCTTC. It yields the protein CASSACGRGSFYGYTF.

Turning to this clonotype: A much bigger clone sits one base away, suggesting this may be a read error. CDR3 in amino acids: CAGSTGSGNYGYTF. In nucleotides, the CDR3 is TGTGCCGGCTCTACGGGGTCCGGGAACTATGGCTACACCTTC. The chain combines TRBV18 with TRBJ1-2; no definite D call. Looked up from germline, CDR1 is KGHSH and CDR2 is LQKENI. The length of the CDR3 is 14 residues. The variable domain in full, with the rest retrieved from reference TRBV18 and TRBJ1-2, is NAGVMQNPRHLVRRRGQEARLRCSPMKGHSHVYWYRQLPEEGLKFMVYLQKENIIDESGMPKERFSAEFPKEGPSILRIQQVVRGDSAAYFCAGSTGSGNYGYTFGSGTRLTVV.

This chain uses TRBV4-2 with TRBJ2-3; the D gene could be TRBD1 or TRBD2 (5 bases each). V lost 4 bases and J 3 bases, leaving 20 bases between the germline ends. The CDR3 is made up of 17 amino acids. Germline V gene sequence: CDR1 LGHNA, CDR2 YNFKEQ. The CDR3 region has the DNA TGTGCCAGCAGCCCACACCCAGGGACCCAGTCTACAGATACGCAGTATTTT. The encoded protein is CASSPHPGTQSTDTQYF.

The V call is TRBV12-3 or TRBV12-4, the J call TRBJ1-5; the D is unclear. Trimming shortened V by 3 bases and J by 7 bases, and 16 bases separated the two germline ends. The CDR3 totals 15 residues. In nucleotides, the CDR3 is TGTGCCAGCAGTTTTTTTCAGGAACGCAGACAGCCCCAGCATTTT. Encoded protein: CASSFFQERRQPQHF.

The V and J genes are TRBV12-3 or TRBV12-4 and TRBJ2-3, with D uncertain. This CDR3 contains 14 residues. Deletions cut 5 bases from V and 3 bases from J, with 12 bases between. CDR3 sequence: CASSLFDSTDTQYF. The CDR3 region has the DNA TGTGCCAGCAGTCTTTTCGACTCGACAGATACGCAGTATTTT.

Details on this clonotype: The germline gene is not matched at one end of the junction; a read error may be the cause. The chain uses TRBV28 and TRBJ2-7, with a possible D match to TRBD2 (5 bases). The CDR3 loop spans 14 amino acids. Germline V CDR1 and CDR2: MDHEN, SYDVKM. Here the CDR3 DNA reads TGTGCCTGCAGCCTTCTTGTCGGGACCTACGAGCAGTACTTC. This codes for CACSLLVGTYEQYF.

Only a few counts were recorded for this clonotype. For the CDR3, the DNA is TGTGCCAGCAGCCGGTCTGAGAGGGATGGCTACACCTTC. Translating it yields CASSRSERDGYTF. This chain connects TRBV4-2 to TRBJ1-2; the D is unclear. CDR1 and CDR2 (germline): LGHNA, YNFKEQ. Trimming stripped 4 bases from V and 6 bases from J, with 12 bases between. This CDR3 region has 13 residues.

V usage is TRBV6-2 or TRBV6-3 and J usage is TRBJ1-4; D is undetermined. Germline CDR1 reads MNHEY; CDR2 reads SVGEGT. V was pared by 8 bases and J by 4 bases, with 20 bases between. This CDR3 contains 16 residues. For the CDR3, the DNA is TGTGCCAGCCGCTACCCAACAGCCCTCGGTAATGAAAAACTGTTTTTT. This sequence encodes CASRYPTALGNEKLFF.

The CDR3 nucleotides read TGTGCCACCTCAGAGGGCGGGGGACAGGATGAGCAGTTCTTC. It codes for CATSEGGGQDEQFF. The gene calls are TRBV12-3 or TRBV12-4 and TRBJ2-1, with D perhaps matching TRBD1 (8 bases). The V gene lost 10 bases and the J gene lost 8 bases, with 21 bases spanning the gap. This CDR3 comprises 14 residues.

The chain recombines TRBV14 with TRBJ1-6, with D tentatively TRBD1 (6 bases). Trimming shortened V by 1 base and J by 2 bases, and 9 bases separated the two germline ends. The length of the CDR3 is 16 residues. CDR1 and CDR2 (germline): SGHDN, FVKESK. The CDR3 DNA sequence: TGTGCCAGCAGCCAAGCGACAGGAGCCTATAATTCACCCCTCCACTTT. Translated: CASSQATGAYNSPLHF.

This clonotype was found a few times. The CDR3 reads CASSPVPDRGRETQYF. In nucleotides, the CDR3 is TGTGCCAGCAGCCCAGTCCCCGACAGGGGGCGGGAGACCCAGTACTTC. The chain is built from TRBV7-6 and TRBJ2-5; 10 bases map to TRBD1. Trimming removed 5 bases from V and 5 bases from J; junction bases left unmatched: 11. The CDR3 has 16 residues. CDR1 SGHVS and CDR2 FNYEAQ come from the germline V gene.

The table lists this clonotype with a count of one. One junction end does not reproduce the germline sequence, and a read error may be involved. This chain connects TRBV7-9 to TRBJ2-7; possibly TRBD2 for D (6 bases). This CDR3 has 13 amino acids. Germline CDR1 is SEHNR and CDR2 is FQNEAQ (reference sequence). The CDR3: CAGSLGGANEQYF. The CDR3 coding sequence is TGTGCCGGCAGCTTAGGAGGGGCGAACGAGCAGTACTTC.

Only one count was recorded for this clonotype. The chain combines TRBV25-1 with TRBJ1-5, with a possible D match to TRBD1 (5 bases). This CDR3 has 12 residues. Germline V gene sequence: CDR1 MGHDK, CDR2 SYGVNS. Trimming stripped 10 bases from V and 5 bases from J, with 12 bases between. The CDR3 sequence is CATRTNYQPQHF. In nucleotides, the CDR3 is TGTGCCACCCGGACAAACTATCAGCCCCAGCATTTT.

The rearrangement links TRBV20-1 to TRBJ1-2; no definite D call. CDR3 length equals 14 residues. CDR1 and CDR2 from the germline V gene are DFQATT and SNEGSKA (reference sequence). The V and J ends lost 2 bases and 0 bases respectively, with 10 bases between them. As DNA, the CDR3 is TGCAGTGCTAGAAATACACAAGCTAACTATGGCTACACCTTC. It yields the protein CSARNTQANYGYTF.

The chain joins TRBV4-2 to TRBJ2-7, with D tentatively TRBD1 (6 bases). Germline CDR1 LGHNA, CDR2 YNFKEQ. The CDR3 consists of 15 residues. V lost 1 base to trimming and J lost 0 bases, with 10 bases between them. Written as DNA, the CDR3 is TGTGCCAGCAGCCAAGCCCCGGACAGCTCCTACGAGCAGTACTTC. Protein product: CASSQAPDSSYEQYF.

V is TRBV11-2 and J is TRBJ2-3; D may be TRBD2 (7 bases). This CDR3 has 17 residues. Germline assignment: CDR1 SGHAT and CDR2 FQNNGV. V gave up 1 base and J gave up 0 bases, with 14 bases separating them. For the CDR3, the DNA is TGTGCCAGCAGCTTAGTAACGGGGGGCTTTAGCACAGATACGCAGTATTTT. Amino acid sequence: CASSLVTGGFSTDTQYF. The variable domain in full, completed from reference TRBV11-2 and TRBJ2-3, reads EAGVAQSPRYKIIEKRQSVAFWCNPISGHATLYWYQQILGQGPKLLIQFQNNGVVDDSQLPKDRFSAERLKGVDSTLKIQPAKLEDSAVYLCASSLVTGGFSTDTQYFGPGTRLTVL.